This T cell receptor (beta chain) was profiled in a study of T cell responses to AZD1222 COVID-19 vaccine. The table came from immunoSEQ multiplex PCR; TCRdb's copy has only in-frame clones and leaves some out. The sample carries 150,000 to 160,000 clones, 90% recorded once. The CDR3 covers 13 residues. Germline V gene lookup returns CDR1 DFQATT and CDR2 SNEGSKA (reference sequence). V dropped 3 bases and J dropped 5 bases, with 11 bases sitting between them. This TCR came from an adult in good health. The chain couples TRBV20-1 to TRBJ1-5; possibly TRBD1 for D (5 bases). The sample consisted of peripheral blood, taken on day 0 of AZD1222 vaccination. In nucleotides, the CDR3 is TGCAGTGCTAGTCGCAGGGAGCATCAGCCCCAGCATTTT. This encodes CSASRREHQPQHF.